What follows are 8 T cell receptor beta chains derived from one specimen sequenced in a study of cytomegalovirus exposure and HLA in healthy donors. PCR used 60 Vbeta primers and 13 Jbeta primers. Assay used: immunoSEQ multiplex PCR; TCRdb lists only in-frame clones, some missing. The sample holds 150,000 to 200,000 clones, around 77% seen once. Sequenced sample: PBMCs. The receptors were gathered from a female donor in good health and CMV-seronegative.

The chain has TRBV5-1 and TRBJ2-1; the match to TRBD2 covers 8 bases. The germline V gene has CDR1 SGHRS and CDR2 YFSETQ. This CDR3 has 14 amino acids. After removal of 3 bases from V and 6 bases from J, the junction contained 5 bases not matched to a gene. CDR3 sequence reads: CASSYAGGINEQFF. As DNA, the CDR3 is TGCGCCAGCAGCTACGCGGGGGGAATCAATGAGCAGTTCTTC.

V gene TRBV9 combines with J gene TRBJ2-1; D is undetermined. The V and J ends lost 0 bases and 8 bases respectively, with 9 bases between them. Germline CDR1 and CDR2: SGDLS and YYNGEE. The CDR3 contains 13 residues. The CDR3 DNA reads TGTGCCAGCAGCGTAGGTTCTAGTCATGAGCAGTTCTTC. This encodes CASSVGSSHEQFF.

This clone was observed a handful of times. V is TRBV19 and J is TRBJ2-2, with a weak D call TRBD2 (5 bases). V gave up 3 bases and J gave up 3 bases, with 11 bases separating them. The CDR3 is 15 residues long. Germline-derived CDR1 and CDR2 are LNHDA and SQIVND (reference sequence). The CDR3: CASSIYGVDTGELFF. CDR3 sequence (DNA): TGTGCCAGTAGTATTTACGGGGTGGACACCGGGGAGCTGTTTTTT.

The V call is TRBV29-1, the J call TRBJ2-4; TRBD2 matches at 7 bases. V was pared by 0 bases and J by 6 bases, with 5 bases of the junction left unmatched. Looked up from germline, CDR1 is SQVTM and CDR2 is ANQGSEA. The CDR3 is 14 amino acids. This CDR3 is CSVEDLGGGNIQYF. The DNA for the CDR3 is TGCAGCGTTGAAGATCTGGGGGGGGGAAACATTCAGTACTTC.

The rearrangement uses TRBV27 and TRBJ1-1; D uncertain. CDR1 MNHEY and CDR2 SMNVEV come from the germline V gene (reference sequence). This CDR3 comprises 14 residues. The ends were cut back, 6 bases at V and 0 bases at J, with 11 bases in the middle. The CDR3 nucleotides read TGTGCCAGCAGCCTTACACAGTTGAACACTGAAGCTTTCTTT. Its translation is CASSLTQLNTEAFF.

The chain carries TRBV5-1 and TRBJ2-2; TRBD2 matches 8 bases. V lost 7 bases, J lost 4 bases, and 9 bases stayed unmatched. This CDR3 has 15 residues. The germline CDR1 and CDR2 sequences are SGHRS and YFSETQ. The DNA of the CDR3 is TGCGCCAGCGCTCCGGGGGGGCCGGTCACCGGGGAGCTGTTTTTT. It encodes CASAPGGPVTGELFF.

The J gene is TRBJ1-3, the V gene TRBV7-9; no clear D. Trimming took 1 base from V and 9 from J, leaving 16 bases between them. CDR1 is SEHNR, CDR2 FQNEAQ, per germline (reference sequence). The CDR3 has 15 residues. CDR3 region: CASSLVAPREGTIYF. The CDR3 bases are TGTGCCAGCAGCTTAGTGGCCCCCCGGGAGGGCACCATATATTTT.

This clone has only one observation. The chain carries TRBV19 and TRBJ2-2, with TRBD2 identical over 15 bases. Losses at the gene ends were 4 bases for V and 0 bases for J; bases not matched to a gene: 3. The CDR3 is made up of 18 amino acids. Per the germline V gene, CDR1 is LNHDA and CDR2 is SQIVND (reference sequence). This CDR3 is CASSTGLAGGANTGELFF. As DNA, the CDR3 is TGTGCCAGTAGTACCGGACTAGCGGGAGGGGCGAACACCGGGGAGCTGTTTTTT.